One sample yielded the 10 T cell receptor beta chains listed below, sequenced in a study of T-cell reconstitution after alpha-beta-depleted transplantation in children. Unique molecular identifiers featured in how the TCRbeta library was prepared. Each CDR3 protein is one row after TCRdb ran MiXCR on the PCR reads. In the table there are around 480,000 distinct CDR3 sequences, around a third of which are singletons. The sample here was PBMCs from the stem cell graft donor, taken from the stem cell graft. The source of these receptors is a human donor who donated a stem cell graft to a child with aplastic anemia.

This clonotype came up a few times. This rearrangement joins TRBV5-1 to TRBJ1-2, with 8 bases matching TRBD1. After removal of 4 bases from V and 2 bases from J, the junction contained 4 bases not matched to a gene. The CDR3 is 14 amino acids. Germline CDR1 is SGHRS and CDR2 is YFSETQ. CDR3 protein: CASSGTGDNYGYTF. The CDR3 nucleotides are TGCGCCAGCAGCGGGACAGGAGACAACTATGGCTACACCTTC.

This clonotype was seen only a few times. V and J are TRBV2 and TRBJ2-7; D possibly uses TRBD1 or TRBD2 (5 bases each). The CDR3 contains 13 residues. V gave up 8 bases and J gave up 6 bases, with 17 bases separating them. Germline V lookup: CDR1 SNHLY, CDR2 FYNNEI. This CDR3 is CASRDPYPGEQYF. In DNA, the CDR3 is TGTGCCAGCCGGGACCCATACCCCGGCGAGCAGTACTTC.

In its sample, this clonotype was seen a few times. This rearrangement joins TRBV12-3 or TRBV12-4 to TRBJ1-5; 8 positions match TRBD1. The trim removed 6 bases at V and 6 bases at J, leaving 7 bases unmatched. This CDR3 spans 14 amino acids. This chain's CDR3 is CASSWTGRGQPQHF. CDR3 nucleotides: TGTGCCAGCAGCTGGACAGGGCGCGGTCAGCCCCAGCATTTT.

The table lists this clonotype with a few counts. The chain combines TRBV20-1 with TRBJ2-7, with D maybe TRBD1 (6 bases). V lost 2 bases and J lost 3, with 8 bases in between. CDR1 and CDR2 (germline): DFQATT, SNEGSKA (reference sequence). This CDR3 is 12 amino acids long. In DNA form, the CDR3 reads TGCAGTGCTAGAAAGGACAGCTACGAGCAGTACTTC. Protein product: CSARKDSYEQYF.

This clonotype has more than one count but fewer than ten. The V and J genes are TRBV5-1 and TRBJ1-1, with 10 bases that match TRBD1. The germline gives CDR1 SGHRS, CDR2 YFSETQ. J lost 1 base, V lost 0 bases, and 9 bases had no gene match. The CDR3 has 18 amino acids. The CDR3 DNA reads TGCGCCAGCAGCTTGGGTCTCAGGGACAGGGGCAAGAACACTGAAGCTTTCTTT. This codes for CASSLGLRDRGKNTEAFF. Full variable domain (outside the CDR3, taken from reference TRBV5-1 and TRBJ1-1): KAGVTQTPRYLIKTRGQQVTLSCSPISGHRSVSWYQQTPGQGLQFLFEYFSETQRNKGNFPGRFSGRQFSNSRSEMNVSTLELGDSALYLCASSLGLRDRGKNTEAFFGQGTRLTVV.

The chain employs TRBV5-1 and TRBJ2-1, with 11 bases matching TRBD2. The germline gives CDR1 SGHRS, CDR2 YFSETQ. This CDR3 comprises 16 residues. V shed 4 bases and J 6 bases; nucleotides not matched to a gene: 9. CDR3 DNA: TGCGCCAGCAGCAAGGATGGGACTAGCGGCCCCAATGAGCAGTTCTTC. It codes for CASSKDGTSGPNEQFF.

The genes are TRBV7-2 and TRBJ2-2; no definite D call. CDR3 size: 14 residues. Germline V gene lookup returns CDR1 SGHTA and CDR2 FQGNSA. The ends were cut back, 1 base at V and 3 bases at J, with 6 bases in the middle. DNA for the CDR3: TGTGCCAGCAGCTTAGGACGGGACACCGGGGAGCTGTTTTTT. Protein product: CASSLGRDTGELFF.

The J gene is TRBJ2-3, the V gene TRBV20-1; 8 bases are a match to TRBD2. The CDR3 totals 19 residues. From germline, CDR1 is DFQATT and CDR2 SNEGSKA (reference sequence). The ends lost 0 bases at V and 4 bases at J; junction bases unmatched: 18. As DNA, the CDR3 is TGCAGTGCTAGAGATTCCCTCCTATCCAGCGGGAGAATCTCAGATACGCAGTATTTT. Its translation is CSARDSLLSSGRISDTQYF.

The chain recombines TRBV5-1 with TRBJ2-6; possibly TRBD1 for D (7 bases). The ends were cut back, 0 bases at V and 0 bases at J, with 13 bases in the middle. The CDR3 has 18 amino acids. CDR1 is SGHRS, CDR2 YFSETQ, per germline. The CDR3 spells CASSLVQGGVSGANVLTF. CDR3 sequence (DNA): TGCGCCAGCAGCTTGGTCCAGGGGGGCGTCTCTGGGGCCAACGTCCTGACTTTC.

The chain carries TRBV20-1 and TRBJ1-1; D might be TRBD1 (6 bases). Trimming took off 0 bases at V and 4 bases at J, with 9 bases between the two ends. This CDR3 contains 13 residues. From germline, CDR1 is DFQATT and CDR2 SNEGSKA (reference sequence). This CDR3 reads CSARDRQATEAFF. In DNA form, the CDR3 reads TGCAGTGCTAGAGATCGACAGGCCACTGAAGCTTTCTTT.